The sequence of this T cell receptor (beta chain) was determined in a study of beta chain features in type 1 diabetes. Overall study context: In age, gender and cell yields, patients were similar to healthy donors. There were 90 million to 110 million sorted cells examined across all samples. Study findings and constraints: Type 1 diabetes patients had fewer VDJ junction insertions and more deletions.

Germline V CDR1 and CDR2: LNHDA, SQIVND (reference sequence). Trimming left V 3 bases short and J 13 bases short, with 15 bases between. The CDR3 consists of 12 residues. Investigators reverse transcribed all isolated RNA, so they sequenced expressed TCRB transcripts. Measured with immunoSEQ multiplex PCR; TCRdb has only the in-frame clones, and not every one. Here the sample spans 360,000 or so clones, about 20% being singletons. A single heparinised blood sample, averaging about 120 mL, was obtained per donor. With respect to this clone: Its antigen is unidentified.

V is TRBV19 and J is TRBJ1-1; tentative D call: TRBD1 (5 bases). Sample: naive CD4+ T cells from blood. The sequence derives from a woman aged 18-30 years in good health. The CDR3 is CASSMTAGEVFF. CDR3 nucleotide sequence: TGTGCCAGTAGTATGACAGCGGGGGAGGTTTTCTTT.